The rows below give T cell receptor beta chains drawn from one sample of a study of blood T cell repertoires in COVID-19. The assay was immunoSEQ multiplex PCR, and TCRdb's table has in-frame clones only and misses some. This table has about 360,000 clones, around 87% appearing once. Sequencing used peripheral blood. These receptors all stem from a human donor in a cohort sampled during active COVID-19. The CDR3 runs from the conserved cysteine through the conserved F or W. The D gene is left open where the match is weak. Part of the rows lack a size; the others show once, few, many or a class for expanded clones.

.	TRBD1	TRBV2	TRBJ1-2	CASSYRGNYGYTF	TGTGCCAGCAGTTACAGGGGCAACTATGGCTACACCTTC
.	TRBD1	TRBV5-6	TRBJ2-1	CASSPARTGGYEQFF	TGTGCCAGCAGCCCTGCCCGGACAGGGGGTTATGAGCAGTTCTTC
.	.	TRBV7-6	TRBJ2-5	CASSLGGQETQYF	TGTGCCAGCAGCTTAGGAGGCCAAGAGACCCAGTACTTC
.	.	TRBV18	TRBJ2-5	CASSPEMQETQYF	TGTGCCAGCTCACCCGAGATGCAAGAGACCCAGTACTTC
.	TRBD2	TRBV4-1	TRBJ2-7	CASSHQLAGAQYEQYF	TGCGCCAGCAGCCACCAACTAGCGGGTGCACAATACGAGCAGTACTTC
few	.	TRBV2	TRBJ1-1	CASRTEFLEAFF	TGTGCCAGCAGGACGGAGTTTCTTGAAGCTTTCTTT
few	TRBD1	TRBV3-1/TRBV3-2	TRBJ1-1	CASSPSGDRQEAFF	TGTGCCAGCAGCCCTTCGGGGGACAGGCAAGAAGCTTTCTTT
.	.	TRBV7-9	TRBJ1-1	CASSSSGGNTEAFF	TGTGCCAGCAGCTCCTCTGGAGGGAACACTGAAGCTTTCTTT
.	TRBD1	TRBV19	TRBJ1-6	CASSAQTGTGALILHF	TGTGCCAGTAGCGCCCAAACCGGGACAGGGGCGTTGATCCTCCACTTT
.	.	TRBV27	TRBJ2-7	CASSLSRGPTSFYEQYF	TGTGCCAGCAGTTTATCCCGAGGCCCTACCTCCTTCTACGAGCAGTACTTC
.	.	TRBV5-4	TRBJ2-1	CASSLGGINEQFF	TGTGCCAGCAGCTTGGGCGGGATTAATGAGCAGTTCTTC
.	.	TRBV7-9	TRBJ2-5	CASSPWRPRETQYF	TGTGCCAGCAGCCCTTGGAGGCCCCGGGAGACCCAGTACTTC
.	.	TRBV21-1	TRBJ1-4	CASSPIGGEGHEKLFF	TGTGCCAGCAGCCCCATCGGGGGGGAAGGACATGAAAAACTGTTTTTT
.	TRBD1	TRBV5-5	TRBJ1-1	CASSFGQGNTEAFF	TGTGCCAGCAGCTTCGGACAGGGGAACACTGAAGCTTTCTTT
.	.	TRBV7-9	TRBJ1-4	CASSPRVDEKLFF	TGTGCCAGCAGCCCCAGGGTGGATGAAAAACTGTTTTTT
.	.	TRBV28	TRBJ1-3	CASSLSGAGNTIYF	TGTGCCAGCAGCCTATCGGGAGCTGGAAACACCATATATTTT
.	.	TRBV7-6	TRBJ2-2	CASSLDITNTGELFF	TGTGCCAGCAGCTTAGACATTACGAACACCGGGGAGCTGTTTTTT
.	TRBD2	TRBV25-1	TRBJ2-7	CASSEWSAGGREQYF	TGTGCCAGCAGTGAATGGTCGGCGGGAGGGAGGGAGCAGTACTTC
.	.	TRBV30	TRBJ1-4	CAWSVMGSSGVLFF	TGTGCCTGGAGTGTAATGGGCTCTTCGGGGGTACTGTTTTTT
.	TRBD1	TRBV5-1	TRBJ2-1	CASSGTGITEQFF	TGCGCCAGCAGCGGGACAGGTATCACGGAGCAGTTCTTC
.	.	TRBV5-1	TRBJ2-1	CAPLSDRGMVYEQFF	TGCGCCCCACTCTCCGATCGAGGGATGGTCTATGAGCAGTTCTTC
few	TRBD1	TRBV2	TRBJ1-2	CASSETGTGGGYTF	TGTGCCAGCAGTGAAACCGGGACAGGAGGCGGCTACACCTTC
.	.	TRBV12-3/TRBV12-4	TRBJ2-1	CASNAGRRNEQFF	TGTGCCAGCAATGCGGGACGCCGAAACGAGCAGTTCTTC
once	TRBD1	TRBV19	TRBJ1-1	CASTRQGFRNTEAFF	TGTGCCAGTACTCGACAGGGGTTTAGGAACACTGAAGCTTTCTTT
.	.	TRBV6-5	TRBJ1-5	CASIGGPGNQPQHF	TGTGCCAGCATAGGGGGACCCGGCAATCAGCCCCAGCATTTT
.	TRBD1	TRBV28	TRBJ1-1	CASSPWDRENTEAFF	TGTGCCAGCAGCCCATGGGACAGGGAAAACACTGAAGCTTTCTTT
.	TRBD1	TRBV5-6	TRBJ1-1	CASSLGETGSNTEAFF	TGTGCCAGCAGCTTGGGAGAGACAGGGAGTAACACTGAAGCTTTCTTT
.	.	TRBV30	TRBJ2-1	CAWSVGGAGSNEQFF	TGTGCCTGGAGTGTAGGAGGGGCCGGGTCCAATGAGCAGTTCTTC
.	.	TRBV30	TRBJ2-2	CAWSVRQGPKGGELFF	TGTGCCTGGAGTGTACGTCAGGGGCCTAAGGGCGGGGAGCTGTTTTTT
.	TRBD1	TRBV3-1/TRBV3-2	TRBJ1-6	CASSRGQGNSPLHF	TGTGCCAGCAGCCGTGGACAGGGAAATTCACCCCTCCACTTT
.	.	TRBV3-1/TRBV3-2	TRBJ1-2	CASSQDMTGVGGYTF	TGTGCCAGCAGCCAAGATATGACAGGCGTAGGAGGCTACACCTTC
.	.	TRBV19	TRBJ1-1	CASSIGAGMNTEAFF	TGTGCCAGTAGTATAGGGGCAGGCATGAACACTGAAGCTTTCTTT
.	TRBD1	TRBV4-1	TRBJ1-1	CASSRRTGMNTEAFF	TGCGCCAGCAGCCGCCGGACAGGGATGAACACTGAAGCTTTCTTT
.	TRBD1	TRBV6-6	TRBJ1-1	CASSPRDRLSAEAFF	TGTGCCAGCAGTCCCCGGGACAGGTTAAGCGCTGAAGCTTTCTTT
.	TRBD2	TRBV18	TRBJ2-2	CASSRGTSGTATGELFF	TGTGCCAGCTCACGAGGGACTAGCGGTACTGCCACCGGGGAGCTGTTTTTT
.	TRBD2	TRBV9	TRBJ2-1	CASSTLGGDEQFF	TGTGCCAGCAGCACCCTGGGGGGGGATGAGCAGTTCTTC
.	TRBD2	TRBV2	TRBJ2-1	CASSEALERENSYNEQFF	TGTGCCAGCAGTGAAGCGCTCGAGCGGGAGAACTCCTACAATGAGCAGTTCTTC
once	.	TRBV7-3	TRBJ2-5	CASSLQGGLVETQYF	TGTGCCAGCAGCTTACAGGGTGGGCTGGTAGAGACCCAGTACTTC
.	TRBD2	TRBV9	TRBJ2-3	CASSVSGGAVDTQYF	TGTGCCAGCAGCGTTAGCGGGGGGGCGGTAGATACGCAGTATTTT
.	TRBD1	TRBV6-5	TRBJ1-5	CASTRGLASNQPQHF	TGTGCCAGCACAAGGGGGCTTGCTAGCAATCAGCCCCAGCATTTT
.	TRBD1	TRBV7-2	TRBJ2-5	CASSPWTGGQTQYF	TGTGCCAGCAGCCCCTGGACAGGGGGTCAGACCCAGTACTTC
.	TRBD2	TRBV7-2	TRBJ2-1	CASSLRREGRKQFF	TGTGCCAGCAGCTTAAGGCGGGAGGGCCGTAAGCAGTTCTTC
.	.	TRBV12-3/TRBV12-4	TRBJ1-2	CASSLEVLGGYTF	TGTGCCAGCAGTTTGGAGGTTTTGGGTGGCTACACCTTC
.	.	TRBV6-4	TRBJ1-1	CASSDSSGGGEAFF	TGTGCCAGCAGTGACTCGAGTGGGGGGGGTGAAGCTTTCTTT
.	TRBD1	TRBV4-2	TRBJ2-7	CASSPRGGTGGYEQYF	TGTGCCAGCAGCCCGCGGGGCGGGACAGGGGGGTACGAGCAGTACTTC
.	TRBD2	TRBV2	TRBJ2-5	CASSEALAEETQYF	TGTGCCAGCAGTGAAGCCCTAGCGGAAGAGACCCAGTACTTC
.	TRBD1	TRBV3-1/TRBV3-2	TRBJ2-7	CASSQDPQGIYEQYF	TGTGCCAGCAGCCAAGATCCACAGGGGATCTACGAGCAGTACTTC
.	.	TRBV7-9	TRBJ1-2	CASSQGPGAGYGYTF	TGTGCCAGCAGCCAAGGCCCAGGGGCCGGCTATGGCTACACCTTC
.	.	TRBV28	TRBJ1-1	CASSLGAGVAFF	TGTGCCAGCAGTTTAGGGGCAGGCGTGGCTTTCTTT
.	.	TRBV27	TRBJ2-5	CASSFSGPQETQYF	TGTGCCAGCAGTTTTAGCGGCCCTCAAGAGACCCAGTACTTC
.	.	TRBV5-1	TRBJ2-5	CASSLLSGSQETQYF	TGCGCCAGCAGCTTGCTAAGCGGCTCCCAAGAGACCCAGTACTTC
.	.	TRBV11-3	TRBJ1-5	CASSLDPPGQYPYSNQPQHF	TGTGCCAGCAGCTTAGATCCCCCCGGACAGTACCCGTATAGCAATCAGCCCCAGCATTTT
.	.	TRBV29-1	TRBJ2-2	CSGAERLTGELFF	TGCAGCGGCGCGGAGCGCTTGACCGGGGAGCTGTTTTTT
.	.	TRBV11-3	TRBJ2-1	CASSTSGAYNEQFF	TGTGCCAGCAGCACCTCCGGGGCCTACAATGAGCAGTTCTTC
.	TRBD1	TRBV10-3	TRBJ1-2	CAISDPGGYGYTF	TGTGCCATCAGTGATCCAGGGGGGTATGGCTACACCTTC
once	.	TRBV11-2	TRBJ2-7	CASSESTGFSYEQYF	TGTGCCAGCAGCGAATCGACAGGATTTTCCTACGAGCAGTACTTC
.	TRBD1	TRBV5-1	TRBJ1-4	CASSETGGNEKLFF	TGCGCCAGCAGCGAGACAGGGGGCAACGAAAAACTGTTTTTT
.	.	TRBV11-2	TRBJ1-2	CASSSILGGERDYGYTF	TGTGCCAGCAGCTCGATCCTGGGGGGTGAGAGGGACTATGGCTACACCTTC